This T cell receptor (beta chain) derives from a study of cytomegalovirus exposure and HLA in healthy donors. With 60 Vbeta and 13 Jbeta primers, the PCR was carried out. The protocol was immunoSEQ multiplex PCR, while the TCRdb copy is restricted to in-frame clones and leaves out a portion. The repertoire consists of nearly 110,000 clones, with over 80% occurring once and the leading ten covering roughly 3%. Germline CDR1 SGHTA, CDR2 FQGTGA. Losses at the gene ends were 0 bases for V and 5 bases for J; bases not matched to a gene: 5. The CDR3 totals 15 residues. Donors sampled were nominally healthy, though unrecorded immune exposures were likely.

The TCR comes from a man aged 30 to 39 in good health and CMV-seropositive. Sequenced input: PBMCs. The chain joins TRBV7-3 to TRBJ2-5, with 8 positions matching TRBD1. This CDR3 reads CASSLTGQGRETQYF. The CDR3 DNA reads TGTGCCAGCAGCTTAACCGGACAGGGTCGGGAGACCCAGTACTTC. Complete variable domain (other parts from reference TRBV7-3 and TRBJ2-5): GAGVSQTPSNKVTEKGKYVELRCDPISGHTALYWYRQSLGQGPEFLIYFQGTGAADDSGLPNDRFFAVRPEGSVSTLKIQRTERGDSAVYLCASSLTGQGRETQYFGPGTRLLVL.